The following is a T cell receptor beta chain sequence with its context. Profiled with immunoSEQ multiplex PCR; TCRdb holds only in-frame clones, not every one. The top ten hold roughly 0.13% of the sample, which has about 2.4 million clones, approximately 94% seen once. Germline V gene lookup returns CDR1 SQVTM and CDR2 ANQGSEA. Trimming cost V 6 bases and J 0 bases, with 11 bases left between them. The CDR3 contains 14 residues. The data stem from a study of shared clonotypes between healthy human individuals. The sequence was obtained from a man younger than 35 in good health. The genes are TRBV29-1 and TRBJ2-2; weak D call: TRBD2 (5 bases). Sequencing was carried out using naive CD4+ T cells sorted from blood. Subset in this sample: CD45RA+ positively selected. Here the CDR3 reads CSVSLAANTGELFF. CDR3 sequence (DNA): TGCAGCGTGTCTCTAGCCGCGAACACCGGGGAGCTGTTTTTT.